The 3 T cell receptor beta chains in this list originate from one sample, sequenced in a study of T cell responses to AZD1222 COVID-19 vaccine. Libraries were prepared by immunoSEQ multiplex PCR; TCRdb keeps only in-frame clonotypes and omits some of them. The sample has some 110,000 clones, about 93% seen once; the top ten hold less than 5%. Sequencing used peripheral blood, obtained on day 0 of AZD1222 vaccination. The receptors derive from an adult in good health.

This chain joins TRBV28 and TRBJ2-7, with 9 bases identical to TRBD1. Losses at the gene ends were 5 bases for V and 3 bases for J; bases not matched to a gene: 14. The CDR3 sequence is 17 residues long. Germline V lookup: CDR1 MDHEN, CDR2 SYDVKM. The CDR3 sequence: CASSPPPGQGHGYEQYF. The CDR3 nucleotides read TGTGCCAGCAGTCCCCCCCCGGGACAGGGCCACGGCTACGAGCAGTACTTC. Full variable domain (outside the CDR3, taken from reference TRBV28 and TRBJ2-7): DVKVTQSSRYLVKRTGEKVFLECVQDMDHENMFWYRQDPGLGLRLIYFSYDVKMKEKGDIPEGYSVSREKKERFSLILESASTNQTSMYLCASSPPPGQGHGYEQYFGPGTRLTVT.

The rearrangement links TRBV7-2 to TRBJ1-3, with D perhaps TRBD1 (6 bases). The CDR3 covers 14 residues. Germline V gene sequence: CDR1 SGHTA, CDR2 FQGNSA. The V and J ends lost 1 base and 4 bases respectively, with 8 bases between them. The CDR3 here is CASSLDREGNTIYF. The CDR3 coding sequence is TGTGCCAGCAGCTTAGACAGGGAGGGAAACACCATATATTTT.

This clone showed up just a few times. The chain carries TRBV6-1 and TRBJ2-3; D uncertain. Looked up from germline, CDR1 is MNHNS and CDR2 is SASEGT. The CDR3 extends over 13 amino acids. Trimming cost V 2 bases and J 4 bases, with 7 bases left between them. This CDR3 reads CASSEPTPDTQYF. The CDR3, as DNA: TGTGCCAGCAGTGAACCGACACCAGATACGCAGTATTTT.